A single sample gave rise to the 20 T cell receptor beta chains below, sequenced in a study of STAT5B mutations in CD4+ large granular lymphocyte leukemia. This table comes from immunoSEQ multiplex PCR, and its TCRdb copy is limited to in-frame clones, with some not included. The sample records more than 30,000 clones, about 91% being singletons. Specimen: CD4+ T cells from blood buffy coats. These receptors came from a human donor in good health.

The chain uses TRBV5-6 and TRBJ1-2, with D unclear. Germline values: CDR1 SGHDT, CDR2 YYEEEE. The CDR3 has 16 residues. The ends were cut back, 5 bases at V and 5 bases at J, with 22 bases in the middle. CDR3 region: CASRPTRRSPFYGYTF. CDR3 in DNA: TGTGCCAGCAGGCCCACCCGCAGGAGTCCGTTTTATGGCTACACCTTC.

V and J are TRBV7-2 and TRBJ2-7, with 9 nucleotides matching TRBD2. Per the germline V gene, CDR1 is SGHTA and CDR2 is FQGNSA. This CDR3 is 15 amino acids long. V dropped 2 bases and J dropped 2; count of bases not matched to a gene: 4. CDR3 sequence reads: CASSLRREGPYEQYF. CDR3 nucleotide sequence: TGTGCCAGCAGCTTAAGGCGGGAGGGGCCCTACGAGCAGTACTTC.

This rearrangement joins TRBV2 to TRBJ2-2; TRBD2 agrees at 9 bases. The CDR3 extends over 15 amino acids. Germline values: CDR1 SNHLY, CDR2 FYNNEI. Trimming took 5 bases from V and 7 from J; bases not matched to a gene: 8. The CDR3 protein is CASSSSGDGSGELFF. CDR3 in DNA: TGTGCCAGCAGTTCTAGCGGGGACGGGAGCGGGGAGCTGTTTTTT. Supplemented by reference TRBV2 and TRBJ2-2, the full variable domain reads EPEVTQTPSHQVTQMGQEVILRCVPISNHLYFYWYRQILGQKVEFLVSFYNNEISEKSEIFDDQFSVERPDGSNFTLKIRSTKLEDSAMYFCASSSSGDGSGELFFGEGSRLTVL.

Written as DNA, the CDR3 is TGCGCCAGCAGTGGTGGGGGGGCGGGAGATACGCAGTATTTT. The encoded protein is CASSGGGAGDTQYF. This sequence joins TRBV10-1 and TRBJ2-3, with D maybe TRBD2 (7 bases). The CDR3 sequence is 14 residues long. The V and J ends lost 4 bases and 5 bases respectively, with 13 bases between them. The V gene's germline CDR1 is WNHNN and CDR2 SYGVQD (reference sequence).

The chain joins TRBV7-2 to TRBJ1-2; no clear D. The CDR3 runs 13 residues. With 2 bases removed from V and 2 bases from J, the gap between germline ends came to 6 bases. CDR1 is SGHTA, CDR2 FQGNSA, per germline. The CDR3 is CASSLLSNYGYTF. CDR3 in DNA: TGTGCCAGCAGCTTACTTTCAAACTATGGCTACACCTTC.

The gene calls are TRBV18 and TRBJ2-5; D is uncertain. The CDR3 runs 13 residues. The V and J ends lost 2 bases and 4 bases respectively, with 8 bases between them. Germline V gene sequence: CDR1 KGHSH, CDR2 LQKENI. The CDR3 bases are TGTGCCAGCTCACCAAGACTCCGAGAGACCCAGTACTTC. It translates to CASSPRLRETQYF. Drawing the rest from reference TRBV18 and TRBJ2-5, the complete variable domain is NAGVMQNPRHLVRRRGQEARLRCSPMKGHSHVYWYRQLPEEGLKFMVYLQKENIIDESGMPKERFSAEFPKEGPSILRIQQVVRGDSAAYFCASSPRLRETQYFGPGTRLLVL.

V gene TRBV5-1 combines with J gene TRBJ1-3, with 8 positions matching TRBD1. V was clipped by 3 bases and J by 4 bases; unmatched bases: 6. The CDR3 contains 15 residues. The germline CDR1 and CDR2 sequences are SGHRS and YFSETQ. CDR3 bases: TGCGCCAGCAGCTCATGGACAGGGAGAGGAAACACCATATATTTT. Translation gives CASSSWTGRGNTIYF.

This sequence joins TRBV7-6 and TRBJ2-5, with D hard to call. CDR3 length: 11 residues. In germline, CDR1 is SGHVS, CDR2 FNYEAQ. V gave up 7 bases and J gave up 4 bases, with 7 bases separating them. The CDR3 loop reads CASTNGETQYF. CDR3 DNA: TGTGCCAGCACCAATGGAGAGACCCAGTACTTC.

The chain joins TRBV12-5 to TRBJ1-1; 7 nucleotides match TRBD1. The CDR3 extends over 15 amino acids. Germline CDR1 and CDR2: LGHNT and FRNRAP. J was trimmed by 2 bases and V by 1 base; bases with no gene match: 4. The CDR3 here is CASGLEGQNNTEAFF. Here the CDR3 DNA reads TGTGCTAGTGGTTTGGAGGGACAGAACAACACTGAAGCTTTCTTT.

The chain uses TRBV21-1 and TRBJ2-7; no DNA check was done on the table's D call, TRBD2. TRBV21-1 has pseudogene status. This CDR3 comprises 16 residues. The CDR3 DNA follows: TGTGCCAGCAGCAAAACCGAGGTAGCGGGGTGGTACGAGCAGTACTTC. Amino acid sequence: CASSKTEVAGWYEQYF.

This clone has more than one count but fewer than ten. The chain joins TRBV10-3 to TRBJ1-1, with a tentative D call TRBD1 (5 bases). The CDR3 is 14 residues long. Trimming left V 7 bases short and J 1 base short, with 13 bases between. Per germline, CDR1 ENHRY and CDR2 SYGVKD. The CDR3 region is CAITGQDGNTEAFF. The CDR3 DNA reads as TGTGCCATCACGGGGCAGGACGGGAACACTGAAGCTTTCTTT.

The J gene is TRBJ1-2, the V gene TRBV19; perhaps TRBD1 as D (5 bases). The CDR3 spans 14 residues. The germline V gene encodes CDR1 LNHDA and CDR2 SQIVND (reference sequence). Trimming left V 5 bases short and J 4 bases short, with 14 bases between. CDR3 sequence (DNA): TGTGCCAGTAGTTTCACCGGGGGGGGCTATGGCTACACCTTC. It is translated as CASSFTGGGYGYTF.

The V and J genes are TRBV18 and TRBJ1-2, with D possibly matching TRBD1 (5 bases). Germline CDR1 KGHSH, CDR2 LQKENI. V lost 2 bases and J lost 8, with 6 bases in between. The CDR3 is 11 amino acids. CDR3 in DNA: TGTGCCAGCTCACCAGGGGACGGCTACACCTTC. Translation gives CASSPGDGYTF.

CDR3 sequence (DNA): TGCGCCAGCAGTGAACTGGGTGCAGATACGCAGTATTTT. As protein: CASSELGADTQYF. The rearrangement links TRBV10-2 to TRBJ2-3; D gene unclear. The CDR3 is made up of 13 amino acids. Trimming took 3 bases from V and 4 from J, leaving 8 bases between them. Germline assignment: CDR1 WSHSY and CDR2 SAAADI.

Here the CDR3 DNA reads TGTGCCAGCCCCCAGGAACCGGAGACCCAGTACTTC. Its translation is CASPQEPETQYF. The genes are TRBV2 and TRBJ2-5; D remains unclear. Trimming took off 8 bases at V and 5 bases at J, with 12 bases between the two ends. This CDR3 comprises 12 residues. CDR1 is SNHLY and CDR2 is FYNNEI in the germline V gene.

The chain carries TRBV7-2 and TRBJ1-2; D not certain. V lost 4 bases and J lost 4, with 10 bases in between. Germline CDR1 reads SGHTA; CDR2 reads FQGNSA. The CDR3 is 13 residues long. The CDR3 DNA reads TGTGCCAGCAGCTCTCAGCGTTTCTATGGCTACACCTTC. Protein sequence: CASSSQRFYGYTF.

This chain joins TRBV5-1 and TRBJ1-1, with TRBD1 identical over 8 bases. CDR3 size: 16 residues. The trim removed 2 bases at V and 1 base at J, leaving 7 bases unmatched. From germline, CDR1 is SGHRS and CDR2 YFSETQ. The CDR3 nucleotides are TGCGCCAGCAGCTTAAGGACAGGGACGGGGAACACTGAAGCTTTCTTT. It codes for CASSLRTGTGNTEAFF.

The J gene is TRBJ2-5, the V gene TRBV10-1, with TRBD1 as a possible D gene (6 bases). TRBJ2-7 matches the DNA end more closely, so the J call is doubtful. The CDR3 sequence is 13 residues long. CDR1 is WNHNN and CDR2 is SYGVQD in the germline V gene (reference sequence). CDR3 DNA: TGCGCCAGCAGCCCGGGACATGGTGGCGAGCAGTACTTC. It codes for CASSPGHGGEQYF.

The chain employs TRBV9 and TRBJ2-1; D remains unclear. V was clipped by 0 bases and J by 2 bases, with 6 bases between them. This CDR3 contains 14 residues. Looked up from germline, CDR1 is SGDLS and CDR2 is YYNGEE. The CDR3 spells CASSVVSTYNEQFF. In DNA, the CDR3 is TGTGCCAGCAGCGTAGTATCGACCTACAATGAGCAGTTCTTC.

V usage is TRBV5-1 and J usage is TRBJ1-1; D gene ambiguous. The CDR3 is 13 residues long. Trimming removed 4 bases at V and 8 bases at J, with 15 bases between. CDR1 and CDR2 from the germline V gene are SGHRS and YFSETQ. The DNA for the CDR3 is TGCGCCAGCAGCCCTGTGGAGAGTGGCGAAGCTTTCTTT. Protein: CASSPVESGEAFF.